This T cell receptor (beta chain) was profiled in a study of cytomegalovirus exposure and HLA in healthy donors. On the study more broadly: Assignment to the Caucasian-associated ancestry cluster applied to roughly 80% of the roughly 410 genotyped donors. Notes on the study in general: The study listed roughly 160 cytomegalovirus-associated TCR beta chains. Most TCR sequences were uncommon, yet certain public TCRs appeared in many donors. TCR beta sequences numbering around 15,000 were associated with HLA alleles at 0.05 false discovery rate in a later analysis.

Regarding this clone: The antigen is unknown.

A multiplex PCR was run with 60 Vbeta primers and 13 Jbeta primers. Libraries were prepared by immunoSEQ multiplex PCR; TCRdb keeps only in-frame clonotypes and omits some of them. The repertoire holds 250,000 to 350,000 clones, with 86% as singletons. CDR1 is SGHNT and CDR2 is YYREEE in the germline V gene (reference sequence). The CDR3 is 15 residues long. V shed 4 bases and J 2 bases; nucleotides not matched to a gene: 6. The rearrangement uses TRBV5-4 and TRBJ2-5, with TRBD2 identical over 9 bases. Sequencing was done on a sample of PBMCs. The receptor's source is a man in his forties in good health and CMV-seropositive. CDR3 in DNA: TGTGCCAGCAGCCCATTAAGCGGGAGGCAAGAGACCCAGTACTTC. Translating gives CASSPLSGRQETQYF.